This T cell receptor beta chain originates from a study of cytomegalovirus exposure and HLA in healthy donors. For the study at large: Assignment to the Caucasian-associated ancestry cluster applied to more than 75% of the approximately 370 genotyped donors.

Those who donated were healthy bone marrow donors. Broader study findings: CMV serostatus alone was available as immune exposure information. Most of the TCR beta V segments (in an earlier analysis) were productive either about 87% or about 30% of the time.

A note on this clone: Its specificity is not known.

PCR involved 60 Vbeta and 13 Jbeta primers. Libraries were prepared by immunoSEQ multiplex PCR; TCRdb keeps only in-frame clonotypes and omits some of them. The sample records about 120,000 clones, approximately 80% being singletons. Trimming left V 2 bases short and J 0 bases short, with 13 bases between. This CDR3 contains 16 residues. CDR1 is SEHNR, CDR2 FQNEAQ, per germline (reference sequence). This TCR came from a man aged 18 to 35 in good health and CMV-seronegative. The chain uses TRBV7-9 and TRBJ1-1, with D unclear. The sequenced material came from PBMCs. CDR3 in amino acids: CASSLRAGSMNTEAFF. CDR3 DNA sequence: TGTGCCAGCAGCTTAAGGGCCGGGAGTATGAACACTGAAGCTTTCTTT.